The T cell receptor (beta chain) under discussion was sequenced for a study of graft-versus-host responses after intestinal transplantation (dated by TCRdb to the early 2020s). Notes on the research overall: Multivisceral, liver-intestinal, or isolated intestinal transplants were received by the recipients. Every recipient was given anti-thymocyte globulin induction, followed by around three years of maintenance tacrolimus and steroids. Graft-versus-host and host-versus-graft alloreactive T cell clones were tracked in the graft, circulation and bone marrow after intestinal transplantation using bulk TCR-beta CDR3 sequencing. To identify alloreactive clones, pre-transplant mixed lymphocyte reaction products were sequenced and then compared with unstimulated pre-transplant donor and recipient T cells. Of the roughly 24 intestinal transplant recipients enrolled in the cohort, one of whom was a retransplant, a few patients without pretransplant specimens were excluded. Donor T cell macrochimerism was defined as a peak of at least 4% donor T cells among recipient peripheral blood mononuclear cells. Samples from a few later patients were sequenced in-house on an Illumina MiSeq with MiXCR processing rather than by the commercial service.

In the first month after transplant, blood samples were collected up to 4 times, and after that at least monthly when available. As regards this clone: Its antigen is unknown. No much larger clonotype is one base removed from it; base qualities were not supplied.

What the authors observed across the whole study: GvH clones were detected in recipient bone marrow, and some of these GvH clones were observed earlier in ileal mucosa or blood, consistent with an intestinal mucosal origin. Peak levels of circulating GvH clones were associated with declines in HvG clones early after transplant. High GvH to HvG T cell clonal ratios were observed in the allografts of patients with donor T cell macrochimerism. The conclusions were limited by the relatively low number and heterogeneity of the intestinal transplant patients.

Receptor amplification or capture employed the immunoSEQ multiplex PCR assay. High-throughput TCR-beta CDR3 sequencing of genomic DNA from most patients was performed by Adaptive Biotechnologies. The paper's processing steps were these. TCR sequencing data were retrieved from Adaptive's ImmunoSEQ software for 18 patients, whereas a few other patients were processed with MiXCR and VDJtools. CDR3 nucleotide sequences shared between donor and recipient were removed because the origin of such sequences could not be assigned. To be classed as alloreactive, a clone needed at least 2-fold expansion over unstimulated cells and a minimum CFSE-low frequency of 0.002% (template counts) or 0.001% (read counts). Clones detected in sequenced pre-transplant spleen, lymph node, or MLR CFSE-low populations of the donor or recipient were defined as mappable. Cumulative frequency of alloreactive clones was calculated as a percentage of all sequences weighted by copy number. TCRdb limited this immuneACCESS table to in-frame rearrangements with V and J called. A share of clones is missing; checked studies link under half to unresolved V genes, and the rest is unexplained. Clone size and the V and J calls come from that table; the DNA yielded D and trimming. The table for this sample lists fewer than 50,000 clones; roughly 90% of them were counted only once. The ten largest clones represent 4.4% of the sample.

CDR1 and CDR2 are read off the germline V gene as MNHEY and SVGAGI. V gives up 6 bases and J gives up 2 bases, and the segment between their germline ends measures 10 bases. CDR3 length: 13 amino acids, cysteine to phenylalanine. Left in the record is the CDR3 DNA by itself, 39 bases read in frame from the first base. Sample: PBMCs, taken 524 days after transplant. The source of this sequence is a human patient who received an intestinal transplant, so some T cells may come from the graft donor. This chain is built from TRBV6-5 and TRBJ1-2; a tentative D call is TRBD1 (5 bases match). CDR3 region: CASSRDLNYGYTF. The DNA reads TGTGCCAGCAGCAGGGACTTGAACTATGGCTACACCTTC.